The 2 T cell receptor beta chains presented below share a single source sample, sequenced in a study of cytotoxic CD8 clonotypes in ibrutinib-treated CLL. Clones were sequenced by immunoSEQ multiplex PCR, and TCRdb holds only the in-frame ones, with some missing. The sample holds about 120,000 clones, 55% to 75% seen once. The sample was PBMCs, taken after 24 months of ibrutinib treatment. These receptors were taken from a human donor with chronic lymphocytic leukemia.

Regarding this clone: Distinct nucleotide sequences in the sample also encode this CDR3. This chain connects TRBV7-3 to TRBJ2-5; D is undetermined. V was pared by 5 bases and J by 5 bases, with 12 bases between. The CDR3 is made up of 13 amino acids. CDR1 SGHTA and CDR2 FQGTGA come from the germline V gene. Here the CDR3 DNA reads TGTGCCAGCAGCCTCAACCAGCGCGAGACCCAGTACTTC. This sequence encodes CASSLNQRETQYF.

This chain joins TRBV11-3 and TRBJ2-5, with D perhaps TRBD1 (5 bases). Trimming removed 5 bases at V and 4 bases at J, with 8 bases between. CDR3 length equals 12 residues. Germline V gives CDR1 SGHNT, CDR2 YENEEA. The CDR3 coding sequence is TGTGCCAGCAGCAGGGGTCGAGAGACCCAGTACTTC. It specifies CASSRGRETQYF.